There are a few counts of the clone carrying this TCR beta chain. What it binds is unknown. Expressed TCRB transcripts were sequenced after all isolated RNA was converted to cDNA. Roughly 3.6 million reads on average were seen across naive, central memory and regulatory T cell samples. The assay was immunoSEQ multiplex PCR, and TCRdb's table has in-frame clones only and misses some. This sample yields under 200,000 clones, of which roughly 9% are seen a single time; under 2.5% belongs to the top ten. This entry belongs to a study of beta chain features in type 1 diabetes. The germline V gene encodes CDR1 SGHRS and CDR2 YFSETQ. V was shortened by 0 bases and J by 3 bases, with 7 bases between the two germline ends. The CDR3 runs 13 residues. The study's findings and limits: Shortening that was moderate but significant affected the TCRB CDR3s of Type 1 diabetes patients in all four CD4+ subsets.

The TCR comes from a woman between 18 and 30 years old in good health. The chain recombines TRBV5-1 with TRBJ2-7; the D is unclear. Material: central memory CD4+ T cells from blood. The CDR3 region has the DNA TGCGCCAGCAGCTTGGAACAGTTCTACGAGCAGTACTTC. Residues: CASSLEQFYEQYF.